What follows is one T cell receptor beta chain and its context. This record belongs to a study of CD8 T cells in Susac syndrome. Study-level background: At the time of blood draw, patients with Susac syndrome were therapy-naive, receiving corticosteroids, or receiving intravenous immunoglobulin alone.

When the RNA was reverse transcribed, random hexamers were used with an input of about 0.45 to 1 ug. MiXCR, applied by TCRdb to the immunoSEQ multiplex PCR reads, yields one record per CDR3 protein. Here the sample spans roughly 140,000 distinct CDR3 sequences, almost 96% being singletons. In Susac syndrome patients, recently defined diagnostic criteria for definite or probable disease were met. CD8+ and CD4+ T cells were negatively isolated; TEMRA cells were FACS-enriched. Germline CDR1 SQVTM, CDR2 ANQGSEA. This CDR3 has 14 residues. V gave up 3 bases and J gave up 2 bases, with 12 bases separating them.

Sequencing was performed on CD4+ T cells from PBMCs. This clonotype was sampled from a human donor with Susac syndrome. This rearrangement joins TRBV29-1 to TRBJ2-3, with TRBD2 as a possible D gene (5 bases). The CDR3 DNA reads TGCAGCGTTGAGGACTCGATCTTCACAGATACGCAGTATTTT. Translating gives CSVEDSIFTDTQYF.